Below, 15 T cell receptor beta chains from the same sample are listed, as sequenced in a study of T cell responses to AZD1222 COVID-19 vaccine. TCRdb's copy holds only in-frame clones and misses some; the assay was immunoSEQ multiplex PCR. The data hold about 150,000 clones, with about nine tenths observed a single time. Sample: peripheral blood, taken 28 days after the second AZD1222 dose. The receptors were sampled from an adult who received the AZD1222 COVID-19 vaccine.

The CDR3 loop is CASSPLADYNEQFF. CDR3 coding DNA: TGTGCCAGCAGCCCTCTAGCGGACTACAATGAGCAGTTCTTC. V and J are TRBV7-9 and TRBJ2-1; 7 bases are shared with TRBD2. Germline trimming cut 5 bases from V and 3 bases from J; bases unmatched to any gene: 4. This CDR3 contains 14 residues. Germline V lookup: CDR1 SEHNR, CDR2 FQNEAQ (reference sequence).

The V gene is TRBV9, the J gene TRBJ2-1; the D gene is possibly TRBD2 (5 bases). V lost 0 bases and J 2 bases, leaving 9 bases between the germline ends. This CDR3 has 15 residues. In germline, CDR1 is SGDLS, CDR2 YYNGEE. The CDR3 region is CASSVDGEPYNEQFF. The CDR3 DNA follows: TGTGCCAGCAGCGTAGACGGGGAGCCCTACAATGAGCAGTTCTTC.

The chain joins TRBV3-1 (or the pseudogene TRBV3-2) to TRBJ1-2; D might be TRBD1 (5 bases). This CDR3 contains 12 residues. Germline values: CDR1 LGHDT, CDR2 YNNKEL (reference sequence). V shed 1 base and J shed 13 bases, with 13 bases lying between them. The CDR3 loop reads CASSQAGTSGTF. The CDR3 region has the DNA TGTGCCAGCAGCCAAGCCGGGACCTCGGGCACCTTC.

The count of this clone is one. The chain carries TRBV18 and TRBJ2-7; D not resolved. Germline loops: CDR1 KGHSH, CDR2 LQKENI. This CDR3 is built from 12 residues. V was pared by 5 bases and J by 4 bases, with 9 bases between. Written as DNA, the CDR3 is TGTGCCAGCTCATCGCTACTTTACGAGCAGTACTTC. Its protein product is CASSSLLYEQYF.

The gene calls are TRBV10-3 and TRBJ2-7; D may be TRBD2 (5 bases). V was cut by 2 bases and J by 2 bases, with 10 bases left in between. CDR3 size: 14 residues. Germline values: CDR1 ENHRY, CDR2 SYGVKD. CDR3 region: CAISEPGGPYEQYF. CDR3 bases: TGTGCCATCAGTGAGCCTGGCGGGCCCTACGAGCAGTACTTC.

This chain connects TRBV28 to TRBJ2-3; D is possibly TRBD2 (5 bases). V was shortened by 5 bases and J by 2 bases, with 8 bases between the two germline ends. This CDR3 has 13 amino acids. Germline assignment: CDR1 MDHEN and CDR2 SYDVKM. CDR3 in DNA: TGTGCCAGCAGTCAACTAGACACAGATACGCAGTATTTT. Translation gives CASSQLDTDTQYF.

The chain has TRBV29-1 and TRBJ2-2; TRBD2 might be the D (6 bases). The CDR3 runs to 13 residues. Trimming removed 3 bases at V and 5 bases at J, with 10 bases between. CDR1 and CDR2 from the germline V gene are SQVTM and ANQGSEA. CDR3 DNA: TGCAGCGTTGATATGACTAGGACCGGGGAGCTGTTTTTT. Its protein product is CSVDMTRTGELFF.

The chain has TRBV28 and TRBJ1-1; D gene uncertain. Trimming took 3 bases from V and 1 from J, leaving 12 bases between them. Germline CDR1 is MDHEN and CDR2 is SYDVKM. This CDR3 comprises 15 residues. For the CDR3, the DNA is TGTGCCAGCAGTTTTCTGCCGTCAGCGAACACTGAAGCTTTCTTT. Residues: CASSFLPSANTEAFF.

The chain couples TRBV6-5 to TRBJ1-1, with unresolved D. The germline V gene has CDR1 MNHEY and CDR2 SVGAGI. CDR3 size: 14 residues. V was shortened by 7 bases and J by 6 bases, with 18 bases between the two germline ends. For the CDR3, the DNA is TGTGCCAGCAAAAAGGAGGGTAGGATCTCTGAAGCTTTCTTT. Protein product: CASKKEGRISEAFF.

The chain uses TRBV28 and TRBJ1-2; 7 bases fit TRBD1. Per the germline V gene, CDR1 is MDHEN and CDR2 is SYDVKM. The CDR3 consists of 14 residues. The trim removed 2 bases at V and 3 bases at J, leaving 3 bases unmatched. The CDR3 loop is CASSLRGLDYGYTF. Written as DNA, the CDR3 is TGTGCCAGCAGTTTAAGGGGGCTCGACTATGGCTACACCTTC.

This chain uses TRBV28 with TRBJ2-1, with D possibly being TRBD1 (6 bases). The V end was cut by 4 bases, the J end by 4 bases, with 17 bases between. CDR3 length equals 16 residues. Germline V gene lookup returns CDR1 MDHEN and CDR2 SYDVKM. CDR3 amino acids: CASSSTGTSGYNEQFF. In DNA, the CDR3 is TGTGCCAGCAGTTCCACAGGGACCTCAGGATACAATGAGCAGTTCTTC.

The rearrangement uses TRBV4-3 and TRBJ1-1, with no clear D. Trimming cost V 1 base and J 4 bases, with 10 bases left between them. Per the germline V gene, CDR1 is LGHNA and CDR2 is YSLEER. The CDR3 runs to 14 residues. This chain's CDR3 is CASSQGRRVTEAFF. CDR3 nucleotides: TGCGCCAGCAGCCAAGGGCGACGGGTCACTGAAGCTTTCTTT.

The chain couples TRBV7-9 to TRBJ2-2; 9 nucleotides match TRBD1. Germline trimming cut 5 bases from V and 6 bases from J; bases unmatched to any gene: 10. CDR1 and CDR2 (germline): SEHNR, FQNEAQ (reference sequence). This CDR3 spans 16 amino acids. In DNA form, the CDR3 reads TGTGCCAGCAGCGTCCCCGGGACAGGGAAATCCGGGGAGCTGTTTTTT. It is translated as CASSVPGTGKSGELFF.

This sequence joins TRBV3-1 (or the pseudogene TRBV3-2) and TRBJ2-1; TRBD2 matches 9 bases. The ends lost 3 bases at V and 9 bases at J; junction bases unmatched: 12. Per the germline V gene, CDR1 is LGHDT and CDR2 is YNNKEL (reference sequence). CDR3 size: 16 residues. The CDR3 reads CASSQPIGGGGVEQFF. The CDR3 DNA follows: TGTGCCAGCAGCCAGCCGATCGGCGGGGGGGGTGTTGAGCAGTTCTTC.

CDR3 region: CASSQPKAGSYNSPLHF. Written as DNA, the CDR3 is TGCGCCAGCAGTCAACCGAAGGCGGGGTCCTATAATTCACCCCTCCACTTT. The chain joins TRBV23-1 to TRBJ1-6; D remains ambiguous. TRBV23-1 is reported as an ORF; its role is uncertain. The germline V and J ends were trimmed by 2 bases and 1 base, with 12 bases remaining between them. This CDR3 is 17 amino acids long.